A single sample gave rise to the 23 T cell receptor beta chains below, sequenced in a study of T-cell reconstitution after alpha-beta-depleted transplantation in children. Unique molecular identifiers were used to barcode this TCRbeta library. TCRdb reanalysed the PCR reads using MiXCR and keeps one entry per CDR3 protein. The sample has 610,000 or so distinct CDR3 sequences, 27% seen once. Sequencing used PBMCs, obtained before TCRalphabeta/CD19-depleted stem cell transplant. The receptor set was obtained from a boy in the first two years of life with Wiskott-Aldrich syndrome, due to receive a stem cell transplant.

A few counts support this clonotype. The chain links TRBV5-5 to TRBJ2-1; 9 bases are a match to TRBD2. This CDR3 region has 16 residues. V lost 0 bases, J lost 8 bases, and 9 bases stayed unmatched. The germline CDR1 and CDR2 sequences are SGHKS and YYEKEE (reference sequence). The CDR3 bases are TGTGCCAGCAGCTTGGGTCCTAGCGGGATGAAGTATGAGCAGTTCTTC. Amino acids: CASSLGPSGMKYEQFF.

In DNA form, the CDR3 reads TGTGCCAGCAGCTCAAGACTAGTCGGCCAAGAGACCCAGTACTTC. It codes for CASSSRLVGQETQYF. The gene calls are TRBV7-2 and TRBJ2-5, with D possibly matching TRBD2 (6 bases). This CDR3 has 15 amino acids. V was trimmed by 4 bases and J by 1 base, leaving 13 bases between them. Germline V CDR1 and CDR2: SGHTA, FQGNSA.

V gene TRBV27 combines with J gene TRBJ2-2, with a possible D match to TRBD1 (6 bases). Trimming took off 5 bases at V and 1 base at J, with 11 bases between the two ends. The CDR3 extends over 15 amino acids. Germline CDR1 and CDR2: MNHEY and SMNVEV (reference sequence). The CDR3 DNA reads TGTGCCAGCAGTACAAAGACAGGGAACACCGGGGAGCTGTTTTTT. Translated, it gives CASSTKTGNTGELFF.

The chain combines TRBV3-1 with TRBJ1-6; D is unclear. Germline V gene data show CDR1 as LGHDT and CDR2 as YNNKEL (reference sequence). CDR3 length: 18 amino acids. The germline V and J ends were trimmed by 2 bases and 0 bases, with 14 bases remaining between them. The DNA for the CDR3 is TGTGCCAGCAGCCAACGGCAAGGACTGAGCTCCTATAATTCACCCCTCCACTTT. Translating gives CASSQRQGLSSYNSPLHF.

This clonotype showed up just a few times. This sequence joins TRBV10-3 and TRBJ2-1, with 11 bases lining up with TRBD2. Germline V gene sequence: CDR1 ENHRY, CDR2 SYGVKD. Trimming at V came to 11 bases and at J to 8 bases, leaving 20 bases not matched to a gene. The CDR3 is 17 amino acids. For the CDR3, the DNA is TGTGCCGTTAAAGATTTGGGGACTAGCGGTTTTTTCGATGAGCAGTTCTTC. It encodes CAVKDLGTSGFFDEQFF.

The gene calls are TRBV5-1 and TRBJ2-7, with D possibly TRBD2 on 6 matching bases. Germline CDR1 and CDR2: SGHRS and YFSETQ. V was cut by 3 bases and J by 0 bases, with 13 bases left in between. There are 15 residues in the CDR3. The CDR3 DNA reads as TGCGCCAGCAGCTCACACCGGGACTTCTCCTACGAGCAGTACTTC. Protein product: CASSSHRDFSYEQYF.

V and J are TRBV4-2 and TRBJ2-5, with TRBD2 identical over 14 bases. After removal of 4 bases from V and 3 bases from J, the junction contained 7 bases not matched to a gene. The CDR3 runs to 17 residues. Germline loops: CDR1 LGHNA, CDR2 YNFKEQ. CDR3 nucleotide sequence: TGTGCCAGCAGCCCCGGACTAGCGGGAGGTTCGAAAGAGACCCAGTACTTC. Translated: CASSPGLAGGSKETQYF.

The table lists this clonotype with a few counts. The rearrangement links TRBV20-1 to TRBJ1-5; no clear D gene. CDR3 size: 14 residues. The germline V and J ends were trimmed by 6 bases and 0 bases, with 12 bases remaining between them. Germline V gene lookup returns CDR1 DFQATT and CDR2 SNEGSKA (reference sequence). This CDR3 is CSAYGSLSNQPQHF. The CDR3 DNA reads as TGCAGTGCCTACGGGTCCCTTAGCAATCAGCCCCAGCATTTT.

The gene calls are TRBV19 and TRBJ2-7; 7 positions agree with TRBD1. Looked up from germline, CDR1 is LNHDA and CDR2 is SQIVND (reference sequence). V was clipped by 4 bases and J by 1 base; unmatched bases: 4. This CDR3 is 14 amino acids long. The CDR3 nucleotides are TGTGCCAGTAGTAAAAGACAGGGATCCTACGAGCAGTACTTC. This encodes CASSKRQGSYEQYF.

This clonotype came up many times. The rearrangement links TRBV28 to TRBJ1-5; D unresolved. The ends were cut back, 3 bases at V and 7 bases at J, with 7 bases in the middle. This CDR3 contains 12 residues. Germline V gene sequence: CDR1 MDHEN, CDR2 SYDVKM. In nucleotides, the CDR3 is TGTGCCAGCAGTTTGGGCGGGCAGCCCCAGCATTTT. Residues: CASSLGGQPQHF.

This clonotype came up a few times. V is TRBV2 and J is TRBJ2-1, with 10 positions matching TRBD2. The V gene's germline CDR1 is SNHLY and CDR2 FYNNEI. This CDR3 spans 15 amino acids. With V trimmed by 4 bases and J by 5 bases, 5 bases remained unmatched. This chain's CDR3 is CASSGQLAGNNEQFF. CDR3 bases: TGTGCCAGCAGTGGGCAACTAGCGGGGAACAATGAGCAGTTCTTC.

This clonotype was observed a handful of times. The chain couples TRBV5-1 to TRBJ2-1, with 8 bases that match TRBD2. The CDR3 sequence is 16 residues long. The V segment lost 4 bases and the J segment 0 bases; nucleotides outside the gene matches: 6. Germline CDR1 and CDR2: SGHRS and YFSETQ. This CDR3 reads CASSGTRVSSYNEQFF. In nucleotides, the CDR3 is TGCGCCAGCAGCGGGACTAGAGTTAGCTCCTACAATGAGCAGTTCTTC.

The CDR3 reads CASSPSGDNNEQFF. The CDR3 DNA sequence: TGTGCCAGCAGTCCCAGCGGCGATAACAATGAGCAGTTCTTC. The chain employs TRBV6-4 and TRBJ2-1; maybe TRBD2 (5 bases). The germline CDR1 and CDR2 sequences are MRHNA and SNTAGT. The V gene lost 5 bases and the J gene lost 5 bases, with 13 bases spanning the gap. CDR3 length: 14 residues.

V and J are TRBV12-3 or TRBV12-4 and TRBJ2-1, with TRBD1 identical over 7 bases. This CDR3 has 15 amino acids. Trimming took 5 bases from V and 7 from J; bases not matched to a gene: 11. CDR3 loop: CASSLGDREGNEQFF. The CDR3 nucleotides read TGTGCCAGCAGTCTCGGAGACAGGGAAGGGAATGAGCAGTTCTTC.

This clonotype appeared a few times. V and J are TRBV10-3 and TRBJ1-1, with D possibly TRBD1 on 6 matching bases. The CDR3 runs to 13 residues. Germline CDR1 ENHRY, CDR2 SYGVKD. V dropped 9 bases and J dropped 2 bases, with 13 bases sitting between them. In DNA, the CDR3 is TGTGCCATGGTGGACAGCTTAAACACTGAAGCTTTCTTT. It specifies CAMVDSLNTEAFF.

The chain couples TRBV5-1 to TRBJ2-7; D is possibly TRBD2 (5 bases). With 0 bases removed from V and 6 bases from J, the gap between germline ends came to 10 bases. Germline V CDR1 and CDR2: SGHRS, YFSETQ. This CDR3 is built from 13 residues. CDR3 in amino acids: CASSLEPGGEQYF. CDR3 coding DNA: TGCGCCAGCAGCTTGGAGCCAGGAGGCGAGCAGTACTTC.

This clonotype appeared a few times. The V call is TRBV9, the J call TRBJ2-1, with D unclear. Per germline, CDR1 SGDLS and CDR2 YYNGEE. V gave up 0 bases and J gave up 1 base, with 11 bases separating them. There are 16 residues in the CDR3. Written as DNA, the CDR3 is TGTGCCAGCAGCGTAGCCGGGCAGACGTCCTACAATGAGCAGTTCTTC. The encoded protein is CASSVAGQTSYNEQFF.

In this sample, this clonotype turned up a few times. The chain carries TRBV12-3 or TRBV12-4 and TRBJ1-2; weak D call: TRBD1 (5 bases). The CDR3 is 15 residues long. Trimming pared 2 bases from V and 2 bases from J, leaving 12 bases between. CDR3 nucleotides: TGTGCCAGCAGTTTAACGGGACGGATAAACTATGGCTACACCTTC. Translated, it gives CASSLTGRINYGYTF.

DNA of the CDR3: TGTGCCAGCAGCTTGGTTGAATCCAGCACAGATACGCAGTATTTT. As protein: CASSLVESSTDTQYF. This rearrangement joins TRBV5-5 to TRBJ2-3; the D is unclear. This CDR3 has 15 amino acids. Germline CDR1 is SGHKS and CDR2 is YYEKEE (reference sequence). Trimming left V 0 bases short and J 0 bases short, with 8 bases between.

The CDR3 DNA reads TGTGCCAGCAGGAGGGGACAGACCACTGAAGCTTTCTTT. This translates into CASRRGQTTEAFF. V usage is TRBV12-3 or TRBV12-4 and J usage is TRBJ1-1; 7 positions match TRBD1. The CDR3 is 13 residues long. V lost 6 bases to trimming and J lost 4 bases; unmatched junction nucleotides: 5.

V and J are TRBV12-3 or TRBV12-4 and TRBJ2-5; 7 nucleotides agree with TRBD2. The CDR3 extends over 17 amino acids. V shed 2 bases and J 2 bases; nucleotides not matched to a gene: 11. As DNA, the CDR3 is TGTGCCAGCAGTTTAAAGGTACTGGCTAGCGGACAAGAGACCCAGTACTTC. Its translation: CASSLKVLASGQETQYF.

The chain uses TRBV29-1 and TRBJ2-1; D is perhaps TRBD1 (5 bases). Trimming shortened V by 4 bases and J by 2 bases, and 9 bases separated the two germline ends. Germline V gene sequence: CDR1 SQVTM, CDR2 ANQGSEA. The CDR3 runs to 13 residues. The CDR3 nucleotides read TGCAGCGTTGCACAGGATGCCTACAATGAGCAGTTCTTC. It is translated as CSVAQDAYNEQFF.

As regards this clonotype: Possible read error: a much larger clone is one base away. V gene TRBV6-1 combines with J gene TRBJ2-1, with 10 bases matching TRBD2. Germline assignment: CDR1 MNHNS and CDR2 SASEGT. J gave up 2 bases and V 6 bases, and 4 bases lay outside the gene matches. The CDR3 contains 15 residues. The CDR3 DNA reads TGTGCCAGCAGGTCAGCGGGAGGGCCCTACAATGAGCAGTTCTTC. Protein: CASRSAGGPYNEQFF.